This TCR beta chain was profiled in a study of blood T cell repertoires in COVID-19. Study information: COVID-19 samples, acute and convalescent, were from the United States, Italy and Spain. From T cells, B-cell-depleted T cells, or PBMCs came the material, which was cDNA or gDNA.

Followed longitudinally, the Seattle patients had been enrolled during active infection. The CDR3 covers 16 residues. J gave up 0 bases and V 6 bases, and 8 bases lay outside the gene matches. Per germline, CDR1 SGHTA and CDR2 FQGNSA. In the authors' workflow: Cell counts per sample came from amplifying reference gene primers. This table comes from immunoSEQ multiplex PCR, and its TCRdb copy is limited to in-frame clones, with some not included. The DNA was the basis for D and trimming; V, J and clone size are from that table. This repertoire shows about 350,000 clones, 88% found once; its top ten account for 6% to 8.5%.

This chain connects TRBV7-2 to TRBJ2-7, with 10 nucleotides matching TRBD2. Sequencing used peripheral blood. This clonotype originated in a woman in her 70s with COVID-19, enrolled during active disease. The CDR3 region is CASRPSGGSLSYEQYF. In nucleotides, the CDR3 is TGTGCCAGCAGACCTAGCGGGGGCTCTCTCTCCTACGAGCAGTACTTC.